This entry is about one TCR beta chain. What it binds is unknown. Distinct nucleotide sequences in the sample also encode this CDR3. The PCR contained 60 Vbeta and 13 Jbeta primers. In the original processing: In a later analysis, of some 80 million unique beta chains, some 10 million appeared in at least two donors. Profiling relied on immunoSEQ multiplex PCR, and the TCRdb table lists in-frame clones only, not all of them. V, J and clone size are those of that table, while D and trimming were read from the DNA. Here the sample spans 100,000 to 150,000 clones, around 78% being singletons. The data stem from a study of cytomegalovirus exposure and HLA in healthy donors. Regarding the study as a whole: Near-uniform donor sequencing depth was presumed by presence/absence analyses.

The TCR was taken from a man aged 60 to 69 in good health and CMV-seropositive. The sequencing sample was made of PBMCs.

The CDR3 DNA follows: TGTGCCAGCAGCGTTACGGGAATGAACACTGAAGCTTTCTTT. Amino acids: CASSVTGMNTEAFF. The chain has TRBV9 and TRBJ1-1; D is unresolved. This CDR3 spans 14 amino acids. Germline CDR1 and CDR2: SGDLS and YYNGEE. Trimming took off 2 bases at V and 0 bases at J, with 8 bases between the two ends.